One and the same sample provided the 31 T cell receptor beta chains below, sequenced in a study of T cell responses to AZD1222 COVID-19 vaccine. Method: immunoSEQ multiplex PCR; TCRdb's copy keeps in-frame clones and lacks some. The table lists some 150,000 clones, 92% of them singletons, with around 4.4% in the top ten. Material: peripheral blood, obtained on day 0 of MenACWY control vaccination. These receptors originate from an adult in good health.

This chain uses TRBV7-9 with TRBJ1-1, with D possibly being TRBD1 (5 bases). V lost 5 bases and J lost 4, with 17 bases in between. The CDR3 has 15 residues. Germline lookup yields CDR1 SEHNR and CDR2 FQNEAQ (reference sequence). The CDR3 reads CASSPQGDQFTEAFF. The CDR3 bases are TGTGCCAGCAGCCCGCAGGGAGACCAATTCACTGAAGCTTTCTTT.

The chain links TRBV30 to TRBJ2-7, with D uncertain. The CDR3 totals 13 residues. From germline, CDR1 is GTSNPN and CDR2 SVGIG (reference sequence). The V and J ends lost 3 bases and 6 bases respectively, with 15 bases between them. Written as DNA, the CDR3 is TGTGCCTGGAGGTGGGCTACGGATGGCGAGCAGTACTTC. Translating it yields CAWRWATDGEQYF.

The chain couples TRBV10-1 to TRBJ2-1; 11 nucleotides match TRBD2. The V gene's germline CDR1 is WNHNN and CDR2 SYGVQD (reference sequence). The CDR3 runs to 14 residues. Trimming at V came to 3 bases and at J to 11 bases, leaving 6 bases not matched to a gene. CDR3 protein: CASSDLAGGSKQFF. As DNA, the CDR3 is TGCGCCAGCAGTGATTTAGCGGGAGGGTCCAAGCAGTTCTTC.

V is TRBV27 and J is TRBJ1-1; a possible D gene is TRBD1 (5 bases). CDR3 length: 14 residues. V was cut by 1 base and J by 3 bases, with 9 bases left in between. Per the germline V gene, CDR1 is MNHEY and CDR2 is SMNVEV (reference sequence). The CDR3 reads CASSLWGRDTEAFF. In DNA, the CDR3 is TGTGCCAGCAGTTTATGGGGCAGGGACACTGAAGCTTTCTTT.

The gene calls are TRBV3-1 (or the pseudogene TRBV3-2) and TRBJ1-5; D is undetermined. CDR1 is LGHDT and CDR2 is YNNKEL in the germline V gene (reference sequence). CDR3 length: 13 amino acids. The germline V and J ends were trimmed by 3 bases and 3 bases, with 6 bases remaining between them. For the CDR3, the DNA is TGTGCCAGCAGCCAGGGCTACAATCAGCCCCAGCATTTT. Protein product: CASSQGYNQPQHF.

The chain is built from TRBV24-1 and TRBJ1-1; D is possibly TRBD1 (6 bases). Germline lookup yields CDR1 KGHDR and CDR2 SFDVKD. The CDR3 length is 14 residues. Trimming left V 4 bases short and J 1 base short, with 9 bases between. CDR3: CATSDPGQNTEAFF. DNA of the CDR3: TGTGCCACCAGTGACCCGGGACAGAACACTGAAGCTTTCTTT.

The CDR3: CATSPGTGVIYEQYF. Here the CDR3 DNA reads TGTGCCACCAGCCCCGGGACAGGGGTTATCTACGAGCAGTACTTC. J is TRBJ2-7 and V is TRBV15; TRBD1 aligns across 10 bases. The CDR3 is 15 amino acids. V dropped 5 bases and J dropped 3; count of bases not matched to a gene: 7. Germline V gene lookup returns CDR1 LNHNV and CDR2 YYDKDF (reference sequence). Supplemented by reference TRBV15 and TRBJ2-7, the full variable domain reads DAMVIQNPRYQVTQFGKPVTLSCSQTLNHNVMYWYQQKSSQAPKLLFHYYDKDFNNEADTPDNFQSRRPNTSFCFLDIRSPGLGDTAMYLCATSPGTGVIYEQYFGPGTRLTVT.

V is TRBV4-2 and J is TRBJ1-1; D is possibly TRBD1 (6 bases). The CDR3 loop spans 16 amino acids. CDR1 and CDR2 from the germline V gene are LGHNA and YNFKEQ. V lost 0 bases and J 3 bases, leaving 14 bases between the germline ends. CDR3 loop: CASSQDNLGGDTEAFF. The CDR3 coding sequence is TGTGCCAGCAGCCAAGATAATCTAGGGGGGGACACTGAAGCTTTCTTT.

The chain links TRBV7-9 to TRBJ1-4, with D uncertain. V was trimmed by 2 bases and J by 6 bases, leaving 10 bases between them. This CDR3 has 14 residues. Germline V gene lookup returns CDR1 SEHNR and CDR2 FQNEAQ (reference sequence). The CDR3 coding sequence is TGTGCCAGCAGCTTAAGTCGGAGAGATGAAAAACTGTTTTTT. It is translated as CASSLSRRDEKLFF. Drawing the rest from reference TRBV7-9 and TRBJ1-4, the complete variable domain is DTGVSQNPRHKITKRGQNVTFRCDPISEHNRLYWYRQTLGQGPEFLTYFQNEAQLEKSRLLSDRFSAERPKGSFSTLEIQRTEQGDSAMYLCASSLSRRDEKLFFGSGTQLSVL.

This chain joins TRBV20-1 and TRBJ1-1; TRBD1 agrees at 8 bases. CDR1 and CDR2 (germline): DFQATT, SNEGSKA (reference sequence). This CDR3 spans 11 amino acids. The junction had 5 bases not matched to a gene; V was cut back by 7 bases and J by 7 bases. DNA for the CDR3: TGCAGTGGCCAGGGGGCGCGTGAAGCTTTCTTT. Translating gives CSGQGAREAFF.

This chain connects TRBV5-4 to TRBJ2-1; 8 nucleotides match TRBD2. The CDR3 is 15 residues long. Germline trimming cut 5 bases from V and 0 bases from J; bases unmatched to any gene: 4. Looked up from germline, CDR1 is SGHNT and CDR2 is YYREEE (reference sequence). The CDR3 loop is CASSRAGASYNEQFF. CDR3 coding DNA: TGTGCCAGCAGTCGAGCGGGAGCCTCCTACAATGAGCAGTTCTTC. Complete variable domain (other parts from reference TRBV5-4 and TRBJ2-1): ETGVTQSPTHLIKTRGQQVTLRCSSQSGHNTVSWYQQALGQGPQFIFQYYREEENGRGNFPPRFSGLQFPNYSSELNVNALELDDSALYLCASSRAGASYNEQFFGPGTRLTVL.

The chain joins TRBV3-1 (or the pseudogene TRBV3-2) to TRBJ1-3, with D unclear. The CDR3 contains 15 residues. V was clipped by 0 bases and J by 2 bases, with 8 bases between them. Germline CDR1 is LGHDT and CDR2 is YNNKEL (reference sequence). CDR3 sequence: CASSQDRRTGNTIYF. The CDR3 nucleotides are TGTGCCAGCAGCCAAGATCGCAGGACTGGAAACACCATATATTTT.

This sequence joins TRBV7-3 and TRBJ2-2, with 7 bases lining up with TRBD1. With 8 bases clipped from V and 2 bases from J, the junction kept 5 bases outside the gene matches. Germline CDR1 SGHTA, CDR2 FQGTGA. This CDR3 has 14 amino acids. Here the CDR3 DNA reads TGTGCCAGCGGTGGGACAGAAAACACCGGGGAGCTGTTTTTT. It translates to CASGGTENTGELFF.

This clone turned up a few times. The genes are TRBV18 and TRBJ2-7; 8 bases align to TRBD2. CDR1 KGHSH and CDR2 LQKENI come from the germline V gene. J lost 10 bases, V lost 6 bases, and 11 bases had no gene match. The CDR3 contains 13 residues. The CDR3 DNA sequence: TGTGCCAGCTCCACCATACTAGCGGACAGTCAGTACTTC. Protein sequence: CASSTILADSQYF.

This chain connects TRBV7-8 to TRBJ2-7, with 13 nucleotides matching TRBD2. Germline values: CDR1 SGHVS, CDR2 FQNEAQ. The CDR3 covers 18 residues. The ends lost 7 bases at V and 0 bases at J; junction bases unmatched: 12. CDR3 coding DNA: TGTGCCAGCACCCCGTCCCGACTAGCGGGAGGTCTCTCCTACGAGCAGTACTTC. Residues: CASTPSRLAGGLSYEQYF.

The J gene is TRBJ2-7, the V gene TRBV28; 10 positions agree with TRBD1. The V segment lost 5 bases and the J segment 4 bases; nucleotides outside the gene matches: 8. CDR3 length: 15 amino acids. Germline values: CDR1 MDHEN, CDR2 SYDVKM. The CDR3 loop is CASSASGTGVYEQYF. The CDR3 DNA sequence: TGTGCCAGCAGTGCCTCCGGGACAGGGGTTTACGAGCAGTACTTC.

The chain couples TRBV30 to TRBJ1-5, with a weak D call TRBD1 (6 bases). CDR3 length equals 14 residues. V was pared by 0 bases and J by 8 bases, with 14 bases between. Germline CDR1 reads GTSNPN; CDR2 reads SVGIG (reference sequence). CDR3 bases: TGTGCCTGGAGTGTGACAGGACTGGGAAAGCCCCAGCATTTT. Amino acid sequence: CAWSVTGLGKPQHF. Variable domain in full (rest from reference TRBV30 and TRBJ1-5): SQTIHQWPATLVQPVGSPLSLECTVEGTSNPNLYWYRQAAGRGLQLLFYSVGIGQISSEVPQNLSASRPQDRQFILSSKKLLLSDSGFYLCAWSVTGLGKPQHFGDGTRLSIL.

In DNA form, the CDR3 reads TGTGCCAGCAGTTTCCCAAGCGGGAGCTCCTACAATGAGCAGTTCTTC. It specifies CASSFPSGSSYNEQFF. J is TRBJ2-1 and V is TRBV27; 8 bases align to TRBD2. Germline values: CDR1 MNHEY, CDR2 SMNVEV (reference sequence). The CDR3 consists of 16 residues. The V segment lost 3 bases and the J segment 0 bases; nucleotides outside the gene matches: 4.

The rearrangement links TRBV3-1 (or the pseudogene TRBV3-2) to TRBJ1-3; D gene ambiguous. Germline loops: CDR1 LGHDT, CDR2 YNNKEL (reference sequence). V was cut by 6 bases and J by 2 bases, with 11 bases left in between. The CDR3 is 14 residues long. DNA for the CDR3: TGTGCCAGCAGTGTCGGCGACACTGGAAACACCATATATTTT. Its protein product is CASSVGDTGNTIYF.

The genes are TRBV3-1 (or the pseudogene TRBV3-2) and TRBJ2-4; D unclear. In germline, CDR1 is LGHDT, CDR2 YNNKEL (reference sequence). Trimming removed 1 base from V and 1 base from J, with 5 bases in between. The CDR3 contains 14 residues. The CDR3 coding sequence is TGTGCCAGCAGCCAAGGACTGGCCAAAAACATTCAGTACTTC. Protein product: CASSQGLAKNIQYF.

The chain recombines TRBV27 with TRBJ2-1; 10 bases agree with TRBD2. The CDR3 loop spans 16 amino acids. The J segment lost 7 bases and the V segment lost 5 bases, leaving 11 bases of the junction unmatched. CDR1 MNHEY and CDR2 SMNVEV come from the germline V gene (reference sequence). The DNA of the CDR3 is TGTGCCAGCAGTAGCGCTGGGACTAGCGCTTTTAATGAGCAGTTCTTC. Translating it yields CASSSAGTSAFNEQFF.

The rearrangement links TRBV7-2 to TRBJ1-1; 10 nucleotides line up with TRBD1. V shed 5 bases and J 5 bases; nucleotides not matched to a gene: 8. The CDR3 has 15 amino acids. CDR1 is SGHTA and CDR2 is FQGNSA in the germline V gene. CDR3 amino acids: CASSPSGQGRTEAFF. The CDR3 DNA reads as TGTGCCAGCAGCCCGTCGGGACAGGGGAGGACTGAAGCTTTCTTT.

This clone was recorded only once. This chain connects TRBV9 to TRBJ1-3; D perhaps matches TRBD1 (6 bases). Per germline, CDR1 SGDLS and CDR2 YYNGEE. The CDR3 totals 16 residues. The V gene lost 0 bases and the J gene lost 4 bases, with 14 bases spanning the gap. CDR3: CASSVGGTRRGNTIYF. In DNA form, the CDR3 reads TGTGCCAGCAGCGTAGGGGGGACAAGGCGGGGAAACACCATATATTTT.

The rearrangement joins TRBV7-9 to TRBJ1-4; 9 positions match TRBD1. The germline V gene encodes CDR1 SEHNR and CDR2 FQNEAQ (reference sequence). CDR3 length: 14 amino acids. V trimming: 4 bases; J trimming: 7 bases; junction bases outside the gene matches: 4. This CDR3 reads CASSWGQGPEKLFF. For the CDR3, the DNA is TGTGCCAGCAGCTGGGGACAGGGCCCTGAAAAACTGTTTTTT.

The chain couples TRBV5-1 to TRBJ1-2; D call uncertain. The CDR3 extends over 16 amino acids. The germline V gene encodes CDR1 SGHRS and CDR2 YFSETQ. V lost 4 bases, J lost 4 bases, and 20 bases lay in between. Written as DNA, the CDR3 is TGCGCCAGCAGCCCGACGCGGGCGGCAGGTACCTATGGCTACACCTTC. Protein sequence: CASSPTRAAGTYGYTF.

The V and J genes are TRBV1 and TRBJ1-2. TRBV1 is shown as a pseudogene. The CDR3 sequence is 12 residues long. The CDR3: CTSAVESGGYTF. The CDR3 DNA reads TGCACCAGCGCAGTGGAGTCGGGTGGCTACACCTTC.

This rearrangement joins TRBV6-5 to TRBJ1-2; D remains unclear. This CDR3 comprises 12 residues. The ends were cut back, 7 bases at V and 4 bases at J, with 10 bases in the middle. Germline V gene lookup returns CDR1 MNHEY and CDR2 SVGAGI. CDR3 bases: TGTGCCAGCAATTTGGGCAGCTATGGCTACACCTTC. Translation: CASNLGSYGYTF.

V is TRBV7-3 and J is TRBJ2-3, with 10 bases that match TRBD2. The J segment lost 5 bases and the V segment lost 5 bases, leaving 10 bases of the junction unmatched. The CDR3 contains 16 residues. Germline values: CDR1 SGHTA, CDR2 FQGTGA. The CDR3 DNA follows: TGTGCCAGCAGCCCCGTTGGGACTAGCGTGGGAGATACGCAGTATTTT. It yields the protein CASSPVGTSVGDTQYF.

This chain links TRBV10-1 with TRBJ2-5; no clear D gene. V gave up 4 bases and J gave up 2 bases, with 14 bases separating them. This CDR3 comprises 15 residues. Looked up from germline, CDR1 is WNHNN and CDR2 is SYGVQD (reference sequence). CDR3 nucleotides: TGCGCCAGCAGTGCGAGGACGGATTTTCAAGAGACCCAGTACTTC. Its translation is CASSARTDFQETQYF.

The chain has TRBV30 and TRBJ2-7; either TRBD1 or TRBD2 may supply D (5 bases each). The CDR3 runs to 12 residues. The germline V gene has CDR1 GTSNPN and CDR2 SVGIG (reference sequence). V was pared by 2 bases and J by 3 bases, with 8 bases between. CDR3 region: CAWSSGGYEQYF. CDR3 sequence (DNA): TGTGCCTGGAGTAGTGGGGGCTACGAGCAGTACTTC.

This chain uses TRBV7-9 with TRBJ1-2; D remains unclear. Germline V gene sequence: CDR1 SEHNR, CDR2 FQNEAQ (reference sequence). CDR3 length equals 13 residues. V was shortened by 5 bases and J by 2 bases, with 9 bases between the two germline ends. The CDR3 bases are TGTGCCAGCAGCCAGGACGGCAACTATGGCTACACCTTC. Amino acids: CASSQDGNYGYTF.